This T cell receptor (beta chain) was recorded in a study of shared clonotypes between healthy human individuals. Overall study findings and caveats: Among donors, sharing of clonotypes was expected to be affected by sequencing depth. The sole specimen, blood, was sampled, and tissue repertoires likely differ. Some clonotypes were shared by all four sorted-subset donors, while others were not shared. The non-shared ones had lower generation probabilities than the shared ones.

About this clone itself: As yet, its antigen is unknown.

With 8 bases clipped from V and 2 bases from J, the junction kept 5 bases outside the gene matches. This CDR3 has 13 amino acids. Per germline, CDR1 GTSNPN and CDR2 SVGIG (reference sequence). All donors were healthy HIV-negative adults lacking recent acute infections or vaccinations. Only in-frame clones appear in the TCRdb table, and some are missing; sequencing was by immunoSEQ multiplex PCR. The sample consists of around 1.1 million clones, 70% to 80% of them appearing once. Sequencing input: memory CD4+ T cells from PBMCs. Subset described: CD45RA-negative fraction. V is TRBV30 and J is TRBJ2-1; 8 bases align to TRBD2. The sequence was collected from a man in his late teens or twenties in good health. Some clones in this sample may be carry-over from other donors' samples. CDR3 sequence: CAAGGGTYNEQFF. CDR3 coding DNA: TGTGCCGCGGGGGGTGGGACCTACAATGAGCAGTTCTTC.